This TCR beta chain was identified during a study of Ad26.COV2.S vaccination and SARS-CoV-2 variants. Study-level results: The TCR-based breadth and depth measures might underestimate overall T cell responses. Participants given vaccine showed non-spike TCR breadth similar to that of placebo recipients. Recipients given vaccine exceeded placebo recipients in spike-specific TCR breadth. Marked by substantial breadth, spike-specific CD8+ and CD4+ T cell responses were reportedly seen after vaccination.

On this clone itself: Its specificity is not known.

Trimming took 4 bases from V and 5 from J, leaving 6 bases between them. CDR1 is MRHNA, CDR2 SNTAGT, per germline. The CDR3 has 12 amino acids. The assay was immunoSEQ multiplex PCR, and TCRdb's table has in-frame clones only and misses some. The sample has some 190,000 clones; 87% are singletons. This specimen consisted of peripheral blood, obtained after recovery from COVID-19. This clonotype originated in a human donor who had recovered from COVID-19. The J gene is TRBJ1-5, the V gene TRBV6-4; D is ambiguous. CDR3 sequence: CASSVEDQPQHF. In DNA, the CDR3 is TGTGCCAGCAGTGTAGAAGATCAGCCCCAGCATTTT.